This record concerns one T cell receptor (beta chain) sequence. Its matching antigen is unknown. This sample was taken from a study of T cell responses to AZD1222 COVID-19 vaccine. Findings and limits, study-wide: The donor cohort was predominantly white British with a female majority, and clonal diversity may have been underestimated. Sampled repertoires all dated from after the peak T cell response. Vaccine-associated CD4 TCRs spanned spike, dominant at 160-218 and 743-854.

Sequenced by immunoSEQ multiplex PCR; TCRdb stores in-frame clones only, minus some. The sample has 90,000 to 120,000 clones; around nine tenths are singletons. Analyses pooled second doses at about 4 or about 12 weeks. The TCR was taken from an adult who received the AZD1222 COVID-19 vaccine. The sample here was peripheral blood, taken 28 days after the second AZD1222 dose.

CDR3 region: CASSQDRGVNQPQHF. CDR3 in DNA: TGTGCCAGCAGCCAAGATAGGGGGGTCAATCAGCCCCAGCATTTT. The chain combines TRBV4-2 with TRBJ1-5, with D tentatively TRBD1 (6 bases). Germline assignment: CDR1 LGHNA and CDR2 YNFKEQ. This CDR3 has 15 residues. Trimming left V 0 bases short and J 3 bases short, with 9 bases between.